These T cell receptor beta chains were read from a single sample in a study of shared clonotypes between healthy human individuals. Using immunoSEQ multiplex PCR, the repertoire was profiled, and TCRdb retains in-frame clones only, with some absent. Here the sample spans about 2 million clones, roughly 95% being singletons. Source material: naive CD8+ T cells sorted from blood. These receptors were obtained from a man between 18 and 35 years old in good health. Each CDR3 is given with its conserved first and last residue. D genes are given only for firm matches. Clone size is stated in some rows and not others, as once, few, many or a class when expanded.

TRBV5-6	TRBJ2-5	NA	NA	CASSLVRGPQETQYF	TGTGCCAGCAGCTTGGTGCGGGGGCCCCAAGAGACCCAGTACTTC
TRBV18	TRBJ1-1	NA	NA	CASSPRTDNTEAFF	TGTGCCAGCTCACCGCGGACGGACAACACTGAAGCTTTCTTT
TRBV10-2	TRBJ1-1	NA	NA	CASSEPGFGTEAFF	TGCGCCAGCAGTGAGCCAGGGTTTGGCACTGAAGCTTTCTTT
TRBV7-6	TRBJ2-2	NA	NA	CASSPNVEGELFF	TGTGCCAGCAGCCCAAACGTGGAGGGGGAGCTGTTTTTT
TRBV4-3	TRBJ2-3	TRBD2	NA	CASSQELTSGRTLLTDTQYF	TGCGCCAGCAGCCAGGAACTGACTAGCGGGAGGACCCTCCTCACAGATACGCAGTATTTT
TRBV7-9	TRBJ1-5	NA	NA	CASSGEQGIDQPQHF	TGTGCCAGCAGCGGAGAACAGGGAATCGATCAGCCCCAGCATTTT
TRBV27	TRBJ2-7	NA	NA	CASSFVQGGPQYSYEQYF	TGTGCCAGCAGTTTCGTCCAAGGGGGTCCCCAATACTCCTACGAGCAGTACTTC
TRBV5-1	TRBJ1-2	NA	NA	CASSIIPGDFYGYTF	TGCGCCAGCAGCATCATACCGGGGGACTTCTATGGCTACACCTTC
TRBV6-7	TRBJ2-2	NA	NA	CASSSETGELFF	TGTGCCAGCAGTTCGGAGACCGGGGAGCTGTTTTTT
TRBV6-6	TRBJ1-1	TRBD1	NA	CAAAPQQGWTEAFF	TGTGCAGCGGCCCCCCAACAGGGGTGGACTGAAGCTTTCTTT
TRBV4-2	TRBJ2-7	TRBD2	NA	CASSQDALAGGPGEYF	TGTGCCAGCAGCCAAGATGCGCTAGCGGGGGGCCCTGGGGAGTACTTC
TRBV29-1	TRBJ1-1	NA	NA	CSVDWDGENTEAFF	TGCAGCGTGGACTGGGACGGTGAGAACACTGAAGCTTTCTTT
TRBV4-3	TRBJ2-1	TRBD2	NA	CASSQDGGLAGNEQFF	TGCGCCAGCAGCCAAGATGGAGGACTAGCGGGAAATGAGCAGTTCTTC
TRBV5-3	TRBJ2-7	TRBD2	few	CARSLAELAETYEQYF	TGTGCCAGAAGCTTGGCCGAGCTAGCGGAAACCTACGAGCAGTACTTC
TRBV7-9	TRBJ1-5	NA	once	CASSLGGRGWQPQHF	TGTGCCAGCAGCTTAGGGGGGAGGGGCTGGCAGCCCCAGCATTTT